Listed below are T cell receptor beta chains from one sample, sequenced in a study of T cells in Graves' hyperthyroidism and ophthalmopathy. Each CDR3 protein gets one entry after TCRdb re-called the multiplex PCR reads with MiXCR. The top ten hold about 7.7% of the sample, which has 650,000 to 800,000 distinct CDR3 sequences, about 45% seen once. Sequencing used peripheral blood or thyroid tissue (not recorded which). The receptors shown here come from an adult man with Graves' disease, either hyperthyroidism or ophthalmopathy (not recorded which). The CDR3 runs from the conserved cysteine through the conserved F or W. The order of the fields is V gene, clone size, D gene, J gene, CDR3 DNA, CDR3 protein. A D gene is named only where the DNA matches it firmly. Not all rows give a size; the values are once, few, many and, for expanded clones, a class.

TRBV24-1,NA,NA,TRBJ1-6,TGTGCCACCAGTGACCCATCCGGGGACTATGGTTCACCCCTCCACTTT,CATSDPSGDYGSPLHF
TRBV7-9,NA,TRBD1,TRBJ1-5,TGTGCCAGCAGCTGGGGGACTTGGGACAGGGGGCGTCATCAGCCCCAGCATTTT,CASSWGTWDRGRHQPQHF
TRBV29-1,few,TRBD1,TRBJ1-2,TGCAGCTTTTCCCCGACGCGACAGGGCAAGGGTGATGGCTACACCTTC,CSFSPTRQGKGDGYTF
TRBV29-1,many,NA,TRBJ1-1,TGCAGCGTTGAAGGGGGGCGGGGGGGAGCTTTCTTT,CSVEGGRGGAFF
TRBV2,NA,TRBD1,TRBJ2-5,TGTGCCAGCAGTGAAGGGACAGGGATTCAAGAGACCCAGTACTTC,CASSEGTGIQETQYF
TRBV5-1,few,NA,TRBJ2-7,TGCGCCAGCAGCAAAGTAACTGGGGACGAGCAGTACTTC,CASSKVTGDEQYF
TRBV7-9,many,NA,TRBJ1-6,TGTGCCAGCAGCAGAAGAGCGGCGCAGGGCACGGGTTCACCCCTCCACTTT,CASSRRAAQGTGSPLHF
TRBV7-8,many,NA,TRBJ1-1,TGTGCCAGCAGCTTTGGAGTTGCCACTGAAGCTTTCTTT,CASSFGVATEAFF
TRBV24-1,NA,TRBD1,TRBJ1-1,TGTGCCAGCAGGGACAGGGGCGGCGGCACTGAAGCTTTCTTT,CASRDRGGGTEAFF
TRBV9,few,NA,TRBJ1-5,TGTGCCAGCAGCGTAGAGCCTAATAGCAATCAGCCCCAGCATTTT,CASSVEPNSNQPQHF
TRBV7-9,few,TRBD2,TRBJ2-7,TGTGCCAGCAGCTGGACTAGCGGGAGGACCTACGAGCAGTACTTC,CASSWTSGRTYEQYF
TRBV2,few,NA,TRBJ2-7,TGTGCCAGCGGGGGGGGCACCTACGAGCAGTACTTC,CASGGGTYEQYF
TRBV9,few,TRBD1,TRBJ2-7,TGTGCCAGCAGCCCACGGGACAGCTTCTACGAGCAGTACTTC,CASSPRDSFYEQYF
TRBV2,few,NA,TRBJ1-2,TGTGCCAGCAGTCAGGAGTGGACAGCCCGAAGTCTAAATGGCTACACCTTC,CASSQEWTARSLNGYTF
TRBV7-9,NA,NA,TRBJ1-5,TGTGCCAGCAGCTTGGCCGGTTTCCGAAATCAGCCCCAGCATTTT,CASSLAGFRNQPQHF
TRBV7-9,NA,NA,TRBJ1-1,TGTGCCAGCATACAGGACATGAACACTGAAGCTTTCTTT,CASIQDMNTEAFF
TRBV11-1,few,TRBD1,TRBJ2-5,TGTGCCAGCAGTCCACCGTGGACAGGTCAGAGAGAGACCCAGTACTTC,CASSPPWTGQRETQYF
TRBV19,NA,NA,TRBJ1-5,TGTGCCCCCCCGGGCGGGGGAAGCCATCAGCCCCAGCATTTT,CAPPGGGSHQPQHF
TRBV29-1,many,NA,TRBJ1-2,TGCAGCGTTGAAGAGCCCGGGGGTCGCTATGGCTACACCTTC,CSVEEPGGRYGYTF
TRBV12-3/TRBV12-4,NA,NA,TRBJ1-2,TGTGCCAGCAGTCTCACCTCTGACGGGAACTATGGCTACACCTTC,CASSLTSDGNYGYTF
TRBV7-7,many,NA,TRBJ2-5,TGTGCTAGCAATCAGCTCAAAGGAGAGACCCAGTACTTC,CASNQLKGETQYF
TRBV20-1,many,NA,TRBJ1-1,TGCAGTGCTAGGAGTACGGGGTGGGACACTGAAGCTTTCTTT,CSARSTGWDTEAFF
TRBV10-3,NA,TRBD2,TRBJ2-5,TGTGCCCACAGGGCTAGCGGGGGACTCCAAGAGACCCAGTACTTC,CAHRASGGLQETQYF
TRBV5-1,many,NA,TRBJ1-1,TGCGCCAGCAGCTTGGAGGGGACCACTGAAGCTTTCTTT,CASSLEGTTEAFF
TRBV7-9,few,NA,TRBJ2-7,TGTGCCAGCAGCTTGGCGACATTCAACGAGCAGTACTTC,CASSLATFNEQYF
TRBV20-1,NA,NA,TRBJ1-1,TGCAGTGCTAGCGCACCTACTCAGGGGAACACTGAAGCTTTCTTT,CSASAPTQGNTEAFF
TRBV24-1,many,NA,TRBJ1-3,TGTGCCACCACCAAGGACAGCTCTGGAAACACCATATATTTT,CATTKDSSGNTIYF
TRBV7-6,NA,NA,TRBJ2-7,TGTGCCAGCAGCCCACAGGAGCGACCGCAGTACTTC,CASSPQERPQYF
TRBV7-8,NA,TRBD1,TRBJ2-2,TGTGCCAGTAGTACGTCCGGGACAGGGGTTAACACCGGGGAGCTGTTTTTT,CASSTSGTGVNTGELFF
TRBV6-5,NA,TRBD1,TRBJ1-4,TGTGCCAGCAGTTACCCTCGACAGGGCAGTGAAAAACTGTTTTTT,CASSYPRQGSEKLFF
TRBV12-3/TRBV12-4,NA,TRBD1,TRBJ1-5,TGTGCCAGCAGCGTGTACGGACAGGGAATTCAGCCCCAGCATTTT,CASSVYGQGIQPQHF
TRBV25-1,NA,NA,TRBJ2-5,TGTGCCAGCGGGAGGCATCAAGAGACCCAGTACTTC,CASGRHQETQYF
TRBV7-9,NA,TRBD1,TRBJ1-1,TGTGCCAGCAGCTCGCCGGGACAGCCGAACACTGAAGCTTTCTTT,CASSSPGQPNTEAFF
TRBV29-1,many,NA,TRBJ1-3,TGCAGCGTTGGATTATCACCGGCACGCTCTGGAAACACCATATATTTT,CSVGLSPARSGNTIYF
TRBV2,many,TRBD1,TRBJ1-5,TGTGCCAGCAGGGGGGGGACAGGGAGCAATCAGCCCCAGCATTTT,CASRGGTGSNQPQHF
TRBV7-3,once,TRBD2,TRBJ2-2,TGTGCCAGCAGCTTAGTCCGGGAGGGCCCAACCGGGGAGCTGTTTTTT,CASSLVREGPTGELFF
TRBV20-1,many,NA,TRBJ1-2,TGCAGTGCTAGAGATTCGGCAGATGGCTACACCTTC,CSARDSADGYTF
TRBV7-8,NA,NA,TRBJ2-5,TGTGCCAGCAGCTTGCAACCCCGGGACTTC,CASSLQPRDF
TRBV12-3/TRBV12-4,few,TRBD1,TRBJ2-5,TGTGCCAGCAGTTACTCCCAGACAGGGGGGGAGACCCAGTACTTC,CASSYSQTGGETQYF
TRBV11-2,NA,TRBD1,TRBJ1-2,TGTGCCAGCAGCCAAGAAGGTACAGGGGGCTTCGGGGGCTACACCTTC,CASSQEGTGGFGGYTF
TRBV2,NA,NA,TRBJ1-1,TGTGCCAGCGCTGAGGACAGATTGAACACTGAAGCTTTCTTT,CASAEDRLNTEAFF
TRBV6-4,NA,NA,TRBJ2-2,TGTGCCAGCAGTGCCTTTGGGACAGGGGAGCTGTTTTTT,CASSAFGTGELFF
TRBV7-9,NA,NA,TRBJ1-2,TGTGCCAGCAGCGAGAAAGGGAACTATGGCTACACCTTC,CASSEKGNYGYTF
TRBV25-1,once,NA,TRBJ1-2,TGTGCCAGCAGCGACGCCCCGGGTGTGGGCTATGGCTACACCTTC,CASSDAPGVGYGYTF
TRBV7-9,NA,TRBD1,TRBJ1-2,TGTGCCAGCAGCGTGACAGGGACCTATAGCTACACCTTC,CASSVTGTYSYTF
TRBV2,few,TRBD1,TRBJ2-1,TGTGCCAGCAGTGAAGGACAGGGGGCCTACAATGAGCAGTTCTTC,CASSEGQGAYNEQFF
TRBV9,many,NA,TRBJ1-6,TGTGCCAGCAGCGCCTCGGGGAGGTCACCCCTCCACTTT,CASSASGRSPLHF
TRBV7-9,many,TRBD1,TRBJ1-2,TGTGCCAGCAGCCCTCCGACAGGGAACTATGGCTACACCTTC,CASSPPTGNYGYTF
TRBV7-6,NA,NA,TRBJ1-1,TGTGCCAGCAGCCATCAGGGACCCTTGCGGGCTGAAGCTTTCTTT,CASSHQGPLRAEAFF
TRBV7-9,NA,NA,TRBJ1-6,TGTGCCAGCAGCGAACAGGGAGAGACTAATTCACCCCTCCACTTT,CASSEQGETNSPLHF
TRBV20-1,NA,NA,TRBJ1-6,TGCAGTGCTAGTAGGAGCTCCTATAATTCACCCCTCCACTTT,CSASRSSYNSPLHF
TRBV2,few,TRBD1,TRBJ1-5,TGTGCCAGCAGTTCCGGGACAGGGGGGCGGCAGCCCCAGCATTTT,CASSSGTGGRQPQHF
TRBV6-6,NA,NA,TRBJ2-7,TGTGCCAGCGAGTCACGTTTCTACGAGCAGTACTTC,CASESRFYEQYF
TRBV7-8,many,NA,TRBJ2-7,TGTGCCAGCAGCTTAGATCGTCAGGGCTACGAGCAGTACTTC,CASSLDRQGYEQYF
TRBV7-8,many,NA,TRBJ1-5,TGTGCCAGCAGCCTCTCCCGGGGTCAGCCCCAGCATTTT,CASSLSRGQPQHF